The 30 T cell receptor beta chains below come from one sample, sequenced in a study of chemoradiotherapy in HPV16-positive cancers. Repertoires were generated with immunoSEQ multiplex PCR, while TCRdb's copy carries only in-frame clones and drops some. This table holds approximately 27,000 clones, 84% found once. Material: blood, obtained from a patient who underwent chemoradiotherapy. The source of these receptors is a human donor with HPV-associated anogenital cancer.

The V and J genes are TRBV2 and TRBJ2-5, with 7 bases lining up with TRBD1. J was trimmed by 3 bases and V by 6 bases; bases with no gene match: 19. The CDR3 loop spans 18 amino acids. The germline V gene encodes CDR1 SNHLY and CDR2 FYNNEI. The CDR3 reads CASSETGTAMWAKETQYF. The CDR3 nucleotides read TGTGCCAGCAGCGAGACTGGGACAGCTATGTGGGCAAAAGAGACCCAGTACTTC.

The chain carries TRBV6-5 and TRBJ2-2, with a possible D match to TRBD1 (5 bases). V was trimmed by 5 bases and J by 5 bases, leaving 15 bases between them. Germline CDR1 MNHEY, CDR2 SVGAGI. CDR3 size: 15 residues. In DNA form, the CDR3 reads TGTGCCAGCAGTAGGCGTCAGGGCCTTACCGGGGAGCTGTTTTTT. Encoded protein: CASSRRQGLTGELFF.

This chain links TRBV18 with TRBJ2-2; TRBD2 agrees at 7 bases. The length of the CDR3 is 15 residues. Per germline, CDR1 KGHSH and CDR2 LQKENI. J was trimmed by 3 bases and V by 3 bases; bases with no gene match: 4. This CDR3 reads CASSPGLQHTGELFF. In DNA form, the CDR3 reads TGTGCCAGCTCACCGGGACTACAACACACCGGGGAGCTGTTTTTT.

The chain combines TRBV6-1 with TRBJ2-7; TRBD1 matches 7 bases. This CDR3 is 13 amino acids long. Germline assignment: CDR1 MNHNS and CDR2 SASEGT. The V gene end was trimmed by 4 bases and the J gene end by 2 bases; junction bases not matched to a gene: 2. CDR3 DNA: TGTGCCAGCAGTGTTGGGACAGCCTACGAGCAGTACTTC. Amino acids: CASSVGTAYEQYF.

The chain combines TRBV7-2 with TRBJ1-1; D is ambiguous. Looked up from germline, CDR1 is SGHTA and CDR2 is FQGNSA. V lost 2 bases, J lost 7 bases, and 14 bases lay in between. CDR3 length: 14 amino acids. CDR3 residues: CASSLSGLAVEAFF. Written as DNA, the CDR3 is TGTGCCAGCAGCTTATCAGGCCTAGCCGTTGAAGCTTTCTTT.

The chain has TRBV5-1 and TRBJ2-5; perhaps TRBD2 as D (6 bases). Per germline, CDR1 SGHRS and CDR2 YFSETQ. Trimming took 0 bases from V and 1 from J, leaving 19 bases between them. This CDR3 spans 18 amino acids. CDR3 sequence reads: CASSLGPRVGDFQETQYF. DNA for the CDR3: TGCGCCAGCAGCTTGGGCCCCCGAGTGGGGGACTTCCAAGAGACCCAGTACTTC. Combining the CDR3 with reference TRBV5-1 and TRBJ2-5 gives the whole variable domain KAGVTQTPRYLIKTRGQQVTLSCSPISGHRSVSWYQQTPGQGLQFLFEYFSETQRNKGNFPGRFSGRQFSNSRSEMNVSTLELGDSALYLCASSLGPRVGDFQETQYFGPGTRLLVL.

The CDR3 bases are TGTGCCAGCAGCTCTACAGTGTCCCAAGAGACCCAGTACTTC. This translates into CASSSTVSQETQYF. The chain joins TRBV11-2 to TRBJ2-5; D gene ambiguous. The germline V gene encodes CDR1 SGHAT and CDR2 FQNNGV. Trimming removed 4 bases at V and 1 base at J, with 10 bases between. The CDR3 sequence is 14 residues long.

The chain recombines TRBV6-1 with TRBJ1-6; 12 positions agree with TRBD1. The CDR3 length is 13 residues. The ends lost 9 bases at V and 10 bases at J; junction bases unmatched: 4. From germline, CDR1 is MNHNS and CDR2 SASEGT. The CDR3 loop reads CASRDRGQSPLHF. The CDR3 DNA follows: TGTGCCAGTCGGGACAGGGGGCAATCACCCCTCCACTTT.

The chain has TRBV28 and TRBJ2-3; tentative D call: TRBD1 (6 bases). The CDR3 sequence is 15 residues long. Trimming removed 2 bases from V and 4 bases from J, with 13 bases in between. From germline, CDR1 is MDHEN and CDR2 SYDVKM. This CDR3 is CASSLPLTGSDTQYF. The CDR3 DNA follows: TGTGCCAGCAGTTTACCCCTTACAGGGTCAGATACGCAGTATTTT.

This sequence joins TRBV6-1 and TRBJ1-5, with D unclear. Trimming cost V 7 bases and J 6 bases, with 19 bases left between them. Germline CDR1 is MNHNS and CDR2 is SASEGT. The CDR3 is 15 residues long. CDR3 DNA sequence: TGTGCCAGCACTATCGACGGCAACGAGGGTCAGCCCCAGCATTTT. The encoded protein is CASTIDGNEGQPQHF.

The genes are TRBV11-3 and TRBJ2-5; 7 bases align to TRBD2. After removal of 1 base from V and 5 bases from J, the junction contained 7 bases not matched to a gene. The CDR3 length is 15 residues. From germline, CDR1 is SGHNT and CDR2 YENEEA. CDR3 coding DNA: TGTGCCAGCAGCTTAGGAGGCAAGGGAGGGGAGACCCAGTACTTC. This encodes CASSLGGKGGETQYF.

The gene calls are TRBV18 and TRBJ1-5; a possible D gene is TRBD1 (5 bases). The CDR3 sequence is 16 residues long. Trimming took 3 bases from V and 5 from J, leaving 17 bases between them. The V gene's germline CDR1 is KGHSH and CDR2 LQKENI. The CDR3 protein is CASSPGSQGRDQPQHF. The CDR3 DNA reads as TGTGCCAGCTCACCCGGGTCGCAGGGTAGAGATCAGCCCCAGCATTTT.

This sequence joins TRBV7-6 and TRBJ1-2; TRBD1 might be the D (5 bases). Germline V gene data show CDR1 as SGHVS and CDR2 as FNYEAQ. The germline V and J ends were trimmed by 5 bases and 6 bases, with 25 bases remaining between them. CDR3 length: 17 residues. The CDR3 here is CASSQGRGALNRNGYTF. The DNA of the CDR3 is TGTGCCAGCAGCCAAGGGAGAGGGGCGCTGAACCGTAATGGCTACACCTTC.

The genes are TRBV5-4 and TRBJ2-5, with 12 bases fitting TRBD2. Germline trimming cut 4 bases from V and 5 bases from J; bases unmatched to any gene: 15. Germline loops: CDR1 SGHNT, CDR2 YYREEE (reference sequence). This CDR3 spans 18 amino acids. The CDR3 sequence is CASSLPPPLAGGGETQYF. In DNA, the CDR3 is TGTGCCAGCAGCCTCCCCCCCCCACTAGCGGGGGGCGGGGAGACCCAGTACTTC. The variable domain in full, completed from reference TRBV5-4 and TRBJ2-5, reads ETGVTQSPTHLIKTRGQQVTLRCSSQSGHNTVSWYQQALGQGPQFIFQYYREEENGRGNFPPRFSGLQFPNYSSELNVNALELDDSALYLCASSLPPPLAGGGETQYFGPGTRLLVL.

CDR3 residues: CASSLEQETQYF. CDR3 DNA: TGTGCCAGCAGCTTGGAACAAGAGACCCAGTACTTC. The V call is TRBV5-4, the J call TRBJ2-5; D gene uncertain. V was shortened by 0 bases and J by 2 bases, with 2 bases between the two germline ends. CDR3 length: 12 residues. CDR1 and CDR2 from the germline V gene are SGHNT and YYREEE (reference sequence). Together with reference TRBV5-4 and TRBJ2-5, the CDR3 gives the full variable domain: ETGVTQSPTHLIKTRGQQVTLRCSSQSGHNTVSWYQQALGQGPQFIFQYYREEENGRGNFPPRFSGLQFPNYSSELNVNALELDDSALYLCASSLEQETQYFGPGTRLLVL.

This chain joins TRBV19 and TRBJ2-1, with 10 bases aligning to TRBD2. In germline, CDR1 is LNHDA, CDR2 SQIVND (reference sequence). J lost 5 bases, V lost 6 bases, and 7 bases had no gene match. The CDR3 consists of 15 residues. For the CDR3, the DNA is TGTGCCAGTAGGAGTAGCGGGGGGAGAGACAATGAGCAGTTCTTC. Translating it yields CASRSSGGRDNEQFF.

The CDR3 here is CASSLEARAISGANVLTF. In DNA, the CDR3 is TGTGCCAGCAGTTTAGAGGCCAGGGCAATTTCTGGGGCCAACGTCCTGACTTTC. The chain carries TRBV27 and TRBJ2-6, with D possibly matching TRBD1 (5 bases). V was clipped by 2 bases and J by 1 base, with 15 bases between them. Germline CDR1 and CDR2: MNHEY and SMNVEV (reference sequence). This CDR3 is built from 18 residues.

The chain couples TRBV27 to TRBJ2-2, with D tentatively TRBD1 or TRBD2 (5 bases each). Germline values: CDR1 MNHEY, CDR2 SMNVEV (reference sequence). The CDR3 has 15 residues. V lost 0 bases and J lost 2, with 7 bases in between. The CDR3: CASSLSGVNTGELFF. The CDR3 nucleotides read TGTGCCAGCAGTTTATCGGGGGTTAACACCGGGGAGCTGTTTTTT.

This chain uses TRBV5-1 with TRBJ1-2; TRBD1 is a possible D gene (5 bases). The CDR3 totals 13 residues. With 3 bases removed from V and 11 bases from J, the gap between germline ends came to 17 bases. The germline gives CDR1 SGHRS, CDR2 YFSETQ. In DNA form, the CDR3 reads TGCGCCAGCAGCTGGGACGATGGGTTGGGTTACACCTTC. Amino acids: CASSWDDGLGYTF.

The chain links TRBV27 to TRBJ1-6; possible D gene TRBD1, 6 bases. Germline CDR1 reads MNHEY; CDR2 reads SMNVEV (reference sequence). The CDR3 contains 14 residues. The V gene lost 2 bases and the J gene lost 10 bases, with 12 bases spanning the gap. CDR3 in amino acids: CASSLGGLGSPLHF. The CDR3 DNA is TGTGCCAGCAGTTTAGGGGGCCTTGGGTCACCCCTCCACTTT.

V gene TRBV27 combines with J gene TRBJ2-1, with TRBD2 identical over 7 bases. V was pared by 7 bases and J by 7 bases, with 7 bases of the junction left unmatched. Germline CDR1 is MNHEY and CDR2 is SMNVEV (reference sequence). The CDR3 extends over 13 amino acids. CDR3 nucleotides: TGTGCCAGCAAAGGTCAGGGAGGGAATGAGCAGTTCTTC. Protein product: CASKGQGGNEQFF.

The chain joins TRBV23-1 to TRBJ1-4; D gene ambiguous. TRBV23-1 is assigned to the ORF class and has an uncertain function. V was clipped by 2 bases and J by 0 bases, with 13 bases between them. This CDR3 is 17 amino acids long. CDR3 region: CASSQGRQNATNEKLFF. In nucleotides, the CDR3 is TGCGCCAGCAGTCAAGGTCGTCAGAACGCAACTAATGAAAAACTGTTTTTT.

The chain is built from TRBV19 and TRBJ2-5, with D possibly TRBD2 on 5 matching bases. CDR1 is LNHDA, CDR2 SQIVND, per germline (reference sequence). V gave up 6 bases and J gave up 0 bases, with 8 bases separating them. This CDR3 is built from 13 residues. The CDR3 DNA reads as TGTGCCAGTAGGCTCGGGAACCAAGAGACCCAGTACTTC. This translates into CASRLGNQETQYF.

This chain joins TRBV27 and TRBJ1-5; D remains unclear. The CDR3 has 12 residues. The V gene lost 4 bases and the J gene lost 9 bases, with 10 bases spanning the gap. Germline-derived CDR1 and CDR2 are MNHEY and SMNVEV (reference sequence). CDR3 sequence reads: CASSSPPRPQHF. The DNA of the CDR3 is TGTGCCAGCAGTTCTCCCCCTAGGCCCCAGCATTTT.

The chain is built from TRBV5-4 and TRBJ2-2, with 9 bases identical to TRBD1. The CDR3 length is 15 residues. Trimming cost V 5 bases and J 5 bases; bases outside gene matches: 7. Germline CDR1 is SGHNT and CDR2 is YYREEE (reference sequence). CDR3 loop: CASRQDRGDTGELFF. DNA for the CDR3: TGTGCCAGCAGGCAGGACAGGGGAGATACCGGGGAGCTGTTTTTT.

The V gene is TRBV6-1, the J gene TRBJ1-1, with D perhaps matching TRBD1 (6 bases). Germline V lookup: CDR1 MNHNS, CDR2 SASEGT. The V end lost 10 bases, the J end lost 0 bases, and 12 bases lay between the germline ends. This CDR3 region has 13 residues. The CDR3 region is CATGGLMNTEAFF. The CDR3 DNA sequence: TGTGCCACCGGGGGGCTAATGAACACTGAAGCTTTCTTT.

This chain joins TRBV6-5 and TRBJ1-6, with D possibly TRBD1 on 5 matching bases. Germline V gives CDR1 MNHEY, CDR2 SVGAGI. The CDR3 has 15 amino acids. Trimming removed 5 bases from V and 4 bases from J, with 12 bases in between. The CDR3 is CASSASSGYNSPLHF. The CDR3 nucleotides read TGTGCCAGCAGTGCCTCTTCAGGGTATAATTCACCCCTCCACTTT.

As DNA, the CDR3 is TGCGCCAGCAGCCCAGAACGGGGGGCCGGCACAGATACGCAGTATTTT. As protein: CASSPERGAGTDTQYF. The chain joins TRBV5-1 to TRBJ2-3; weak D call: TRBD2 (7 bases). The germline CDR1 and CDR2 sequences are SGHRS and YFSETQ. V dropped 4 bases and J dropped 1 base, with 16 bases sitting between them. The CDR3 is made up of 16 amino acids.

CDR3: CASSLFPNSNQPQHF. In DNA, the CDR3 is TGTGCCAGCAGTTTATTCCCAAACAGCAATCAGCCCCAGCATTTT. V usage is TRBV27 and J usage is TRBJ1-5, with D unresolved. The V gene lost 1 base and the J gene lost 1 base, with 8 bases spanning the gap. Germline CDR1 and CDR2: MNHEY and SMNVEV (reference sequence). CDR3 length equals 15 residues.

V usage is TRBV5-1 and J usage is TRBJ2-5; weak D call: TRBD1 (5 bases). The germline V gene encodes CDR1 SGHRS and CDR2 YFSETQ. The CDR3 spans 16 residues. V was shortened by 2 bases and J by 4 bases, with 18 bases between the two germline ends. CDR3 protein: CASSFRPGDRGETQYF. The CDR3 coding sequence is TGCGCCAGCAGCTTTCGTCCGGGTGATAGGGGAGAGACCCAGTACTTC.